This T cell receptor beta chain stems from a study of blood T cell repertoires in COVID-19. The V gene's germline CDR1 is SGHTA and CDR2 FQGTGA. The V segment lost 5 bases and the J segment 0 bases; nucleotides outside the gene matches: 15. The CDR3 totals 19 residues. Measured with immunoSEQ multiplex PCR; TCRdb has only the in-frame clones, and not every one. This repertoire shows 200,000 to 300,000 clones, roughly 80% found once; its top ten account for about 8%. The chain joins TRBV7-3 to TRBJ2-1, with TRBD2 matching 8 bases. The sequenced sample was peripheral blood. The clonotype originates from a woman aged 80 or over with acute or convalescent COVID-19. The CDR3 coding sequence is TGTGCCAGCAGCCATCGACTAGCGCGAACACAGAGCTCCTACAATGAGCAGTTCTTC. Protein sequence: CASSHRLARTQSSYNEQFF.